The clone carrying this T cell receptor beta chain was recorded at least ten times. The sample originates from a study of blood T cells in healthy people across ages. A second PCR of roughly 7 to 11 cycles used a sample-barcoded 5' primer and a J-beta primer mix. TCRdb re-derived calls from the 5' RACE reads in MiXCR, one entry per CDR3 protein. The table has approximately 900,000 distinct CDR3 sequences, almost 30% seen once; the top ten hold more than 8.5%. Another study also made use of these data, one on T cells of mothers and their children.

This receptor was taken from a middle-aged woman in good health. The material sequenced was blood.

CDR3 protein: CASSPRDRQETQYF. The CDR3 coding sequence is TGTGCCAGCAGTCCACGGGACAGACAAGAGACCCAGTACTTC. V is TRBV2 and J is TRBJ2-5, with TRBD1 matching over 7 bases. Germline-derived CDR1 and CDR2 are SNHLY and FYNNEI. Trimming removed 5 bases from V and 2 bases from J; junction bases left unmatched: 5. The CDR3 loop spans 14 amino acids.